A selection of T cell receptor beta chains follows, all from one sample in a study of shared clonotypes between healthy human individuals. The assay was immunoSEQ multiplex PCR, and TCRdb's table has in-frame clones only and misses some. The profile covers approximately 2,300,000 clones, with approximately 90% appearing a single time and about 0.41% taken by the ten largest. Material for sequencing was naive CD4+ T cells from PBMCs. Receptors originate from a man between 18 and 35 years old in good health. Some clones in this sample may be carry-over from other donors' samples. Both conserved end residues are part of each CDR3. A D gene is named only where the DNA matches it firmly. Clone sizes are given selectively: once, few, many, or a class where the clone is expanded.

clone_size,v_call,d_call,j_call,cdr3_nt,cdr3_aa
once,TRBV19,TRBD2,TRBJ2-5,TGTGCCAGTAGTATACGACTAGCCGCAGAGACCCAGTACTTC,CASSIRLAAETQYF
-,TRBV27,-,TRBJ1-5,TGTGCCAGCGCCGGACAGACCAATCAGCCCCAGCATTTT,CASAGQTNQPQHF
-,TRBV27,TRBD2,TRBJ2-7,TGTGCCAGCAGTCCCGGGACTAGTGAATACTACGAGCAGTACTTC,CASSPGTSEYYEQYF
-,TRBV29-1,-,TRBJ2-3,TGCAGCGTTGGGGGGACACAAAGCACAGATACGCAGTATTTT,CSVGGTQSTDTQYF
-,TRBV28,-,TRBJ2-6,TGTGCCAGCAGTTTATATATTAGGGGGGGCGGGAGCCTTTTAGGGGCCAACGTCCTGACTTTC,CASSLYIRGGGSLLGANVLTF
-,TRBV6-5,-,TRBJ1-1,TGTGCCAGCAGCTTAACCGGGACTGGGGCTTTCTTT,CASSLTGTGAFF
-,TRBV7-9,-,TRBJ2-7,TGTGCCAGCAGCTTAGGCTCCGGCTACGAGCAGTACTTC,CASSLGSGYEQYF
-,TRBV7-3,TRBD2,TRBJ2-1,TGTGCCAGCAGCTCTAGCGGGAAGTACAATGAGCAGTTCTTC,CASSSSGKYNEQFF
few,TRBV27,-,TRBJ1-1,TGTGCCAGCAGTTTACATCTTGGCCGGGAAGCTTTCTTT,CASSLHLGREAFF
-,TRBV7-9,-,TRBJ1-1,TGTGCCAGCAGCCTTATGAACACTGAAGCTTTCTTT,CASSLMNTEAFF
once,TRBV2,-,TRBJ1-5,TGTGCCAGCAGTGAAGCGCTTGGGAATCAGCCCCAGCATTTT,CASSEALGNQPQHF
-,TRBV28,-,TRBJ1-5,TGTGCCAGCGGGCCCGGCCGAATCGGCAATCAGCCCCAGCATTTT,CASGPGRIGNQPQHF
-,TRBV9,-,TRBJ2-7,TGTGCCAGCAGCCCTTCCCCACAGGGTTACGAGCAGTACTTC,CASSPSPQGYEQYF
once,TRBV7-8,-,TRBJ1-2,TGTGCCAGCAGCTTGGGCCAGGGGAACTATGGCTACACCTTC,CASSLGQGNYGYTF
-,TRBV7-2,TRBD1,TRBJ2-3,TGTGCCAGCAGCTCAACAGGGGTTGAAGATACGCAGTATTTT,CASSSTGVEDTQYF
-,TRBV30,-,TRBJ2-5,TGTGCCTGGAGTGTACTATCCCCGATGGGGACCCAGTACTTC,CAWSVLSPMGTQYF
-,TRBV28,-,TRBJ1-2,TGTGCCAGCAGTAGTGGGGGGAAGGTCTATGGCTACACCTTC,CASSSGGKVYGYTF
-,TRBV6-1,-,TRBJ2-2,TGTGCCACTCTGGGACAGAACACCGGGGAGCTGTTTTTT,CATLGQNTGELFF
once,TRBV7-2,-,TRBJ2-1,TGTGCCAGCAGCTTAGTCCCCGGAGTCGGTTTAGACAATGAGCAGTTCTTC,CASSLVPGVGLDNEQFF
-,TRBV28,TRBD2,TRBJ2-3,TGTGCCAGCAGTTTCTCCGGGGGGAGACAAGATACGCAGTATTTT,CASSFSGGRQDTQYF
-,TRBV19,TRBD1,TRBJ2-1,TGTGCCAGTAGGTCATGGACAGGGAGTCCCTACAATGAGCAGTTCTTC,CASRSWTGSPYNEQFF
-,TRBV15,-,TRBJ2-1,TGTGCCACCAGTTCCGACCAGTACAATGAGCAGTTCTTC,CATSSDQYNEQFF
once,TRBV4-2,-,TRBJ2-1,TGTGCCAGCAGCCAAGACTATGGGGTCGGGGGCGAGCAGTTCTTC,CASSQDYGVGGEQFF
-,TRBV6-5,TRBD2,TRBJ2-7,TGTGCCAGCAGTCCTCGTAGCGGGATGGTTTACGAGCAGTACTTC,CASSPRSGMVYEQYF
-,TRBV7-3,TRBD1,TRBJ2-2,TGTGCCAGCAGCTTATTCAGGGGGCCGGCCACCGGGGAGCTGTTTTTT,CASSLFRGPATGELFF
-,TRBV5-6,TRBD2,TRBJ2-6,TGTGCCAGCAGCCCAAGTCTAGCGGGATTCTCTGGGGCCAACGTCCTGACTTTC,CASSPSLAGFSGANVLTF
-,TRBV7-2,TRBD2,TRBJ2-1,TGTGCCAGTCAAGCGGGAGTCTACAATGAGCAGTTCTTC,CASQAGVYNEQFF
-,TRBV5-1,-,TRBJ2-3,TGCGCCAGCAGCCTGGGCCGGGAGTTGCGCACAGATACGCAGTATTTT,CASSLGRELRTDTQYF
-,TRBV5-5,TRBD1,TRBJ1-2,TGTGCCAGCAGCTTGGAGACAGGGGATTATGGCTACACCTTC,CASSLETGDYGYTF
-,TRBV7-8,TRBD2,TRBJ2-7,TGTGCCAGCAGCTTACTTGGACTAGCCTCCTACGAGCAGTACTTC,CASSLLGLASYEQYF
-,TRBV2,TRBD1,TRBJ2-7,TGTGCCACCTCGGACAGGGGGCACTACGAGCAGTACTTC,CATSDRGHYEQYF
-,TRBV27,TRBD2,TRBJ2-1,TGTGCCAGCACGGCTAGCGGCTCCTACAATGAGCAGTTCTTC,CASTASGSYNEQFF
few,TRBV7-2,-,TRBJ1-1,TGTGCCAGCAGTCGTTCAAGGATGAACACTGAAGCTTTCTTT,CASSRSRMNTEAFF
-,TRBV5-1,-,TRBJ2-7,TGCGCCAGCAGCTTGGTAGGCCAGGGCGGCGAGCAGTACTTC,CASSLVGQGGEQYF
-,TRBV28,TRBD1,TRBJ2-7,TGTGCCAGCAGTCGACAGGGCCCGAACGTCTACGAGCAGTACTTC,CASSRQGPNVYEQYF
-,TRBV4-2,-,TRBJ2-7,TGTGCCAGCAGCCAAGACCAGGCCCTCGCCTCCTACGAGCAGTACTTC,CASSQDQALASYEQYF
-,TRBV5-1,-,TRBJ1-1,TGCGCCAGCAGCTTGATAACAGGAGCGAACACTGAAGCTTTCTTT,CASSLITGANTEAFF
-,TRBV6-5,TRBD1,TRBJ1-5,TGTGCCAGCAGTCCCCCGGGAGGGGGCAAACAGCCCCAGCATTTT,CASSPPGGGKQPQHF
-,TRBV29-1,-,TRBJ1-3,TGCAGCGTTGGGGGAGTCTCTGGAAACACCATATATTTT,CSVGGVSGNTIYF
-,TRBV28,-,TRBJ2-5,TGTGCCAGCAGTGACACTGCCGGGACCCAAGAGACCCAGTACTTC,CASSDTAGTQETQYF